Below, 17 T cell receptor beta chains from the same sample are listed, as sequenced in a study of PD-1 blockade in classical Hodgkin lymphoma (dated by TCRdb to 2018 to 2021). Libraries came from the immunoSEQ multiplex PCR assay. In its TCRdb copy, this immuneACCESS table keeps in-frame sequences only and misses some clones. Where compared with another copy, unresolved V genes explain less than half of these, and the others have no known cause. This sample comprises roughly 90,000 clones, approximately 83% of them detected only once. About 18% of the sample lies in the top ten. What this sample's time point label stands for: cycle 4 day 1 (C4D1), after six to seven weeks of nivolumab. All trial patients had relapsed after autologous stem cell transplantation, with cohorts A, B and C differing in prior brentuximab vedotin exposure. This material consisted of peripheral blood mononuclear cells (PBMCs), taken before the fourth cycle of nivolumab. The receptor set was obtained from a human donor with classical Hodgkin lymphoma.

In the case of this clone: This sample includes further DNA sequences coding for the same CDR3. The chain is built from TRBV10-3 and TRBJ2-3; 8 bases agree with TRBD2. The germline V gene encodes CDR1 ENHRY and CDR2 SYGVKD. This CDR3 is 17 amino acids long. V was pared by 0 bases and J by 0 bases, with 5 bases of the junction left unmatched. Here the CDR3 DNA reads TGTGCCATCAGTGAGTCGAGTAGCGGGACCAGCACAGATACGCAGTATTTT. Translating it yields CAISESSSGTSTDTQYF.

In this sample, this clone turned up once. V and J are TRBV9 and TRBJ2-1, with D perhaps being TRBD1 or TRBD2 (5 bases each). V lost 0 bases and J 10 bases, leaving 14 bases between the germline ends. This CDR3 comprises 14 residues. From germline, CDR1 is SGDLS and CDR2 YYNGEE. The CDR3 loop reads CASSVGGNQFEQFF. Written as DNA, the CDR3 is TGTGCCAGCAGCGTAGGGGGGAATCAATTCGAGCAGTTCTTC.

V gene TRBV5-4 combines with J gene TRBJ1-1; TRBD1 agrees at 7 bases. CDR3 length: 14 amino acids. J gave up 4 bases and V 5 bases, and 8 bases lay outside the gene matches. Germline loops: CDR1 SGHNT, CDR2 YYREEE (reference sequence). CDR3 DNA sequence: TGTGCCAGCAGTTACACAGGGGTCCGCACTGAAGCTTTCTTT. It specifies CASSYTGVRTEAFF.

The rearrangement links TRBV19 to TRBJ2-5; the match to TRBD2 covers 13 bases. V lost 10 bases and J lost 0; bases outside the gene matches: 11. CDR3 length equals 17 residues. Per the germline V gene, CDR1 is LNHDA and CDR2 is SQIVND (reference sequence). In DNA form, the CDR3 reads TGTGCCACCAAACGGACTAGCGGGAGTGGAGACCAAGAGACCCAGTACTTC. Translating it yields CATKRTSGSGDQETQYF.

The V and J genes are TRBV10-1 and TRBJ2-7, with 10 bases lining up with TRBD2. V lost 5 bases, J lost 3 bases, and 4 bases stayed unmatched. The CDR3 runs 14 residues. Germline loops: CDR1 WNHNN, CDR2 SYGVQD (reference sequence). The CDR3 spells CASSHQREGYEQYF. The CDR3 nucleotides read TGCGCCAGCAGTCACCAGCGGGAGGGCTACGAGCAGTACTTC.

The chain combines TRBV10-3 with TRBJ2-3, with 7 positions matching TRBD2. Germline assignment: CDR1 ENHRY and CDR2 SYGVKD. V shed 10 bases, J shed 1 base, and the junction held 5 bases outside the gene matches. CDR3 length: 13 amino acids. This CDR3 reads CATTSERTDTQYF. The CDR3 coding sequence is TGTGCCACAACTAGCGAGCGCACAGATACGCAGTATTTT.

This rearrangement joins TRBV28 to TRBJ2-1; D gene uncertain. The CDR3 contains 14 residues. The V gene's germline CDR1 is MDHEN and CDR2 SYDVKM. The V and J ends lost 6 bases and 3 bases respectively, with 12 bases between them. CDR3 nucleotide sequence: TGTGCCAGCAGCCCCAGAACCCACTACAATGAGCAGTTCTTC. This translates into CASSPRTHYNEQFF.

The chain carries TRBV7-9 and TRBJ2-1, with 7 nucleotides matching TRBD1. Per germline, CDR1 SEHNR and CDR2 FQNEAQ (reference sequence). CDR3 length: 16 residues. The J segment lost 6 bases and the V segment lost 1 base, leaving 9 bases of the junction unmatched. CDR3 sequence: CASSLEGGSPFNEQFF. The CDR3 DNA sequence: TGTGCCAGCAGCTTAGAAGGGGGCTCCCCGTTCAATGAGCAGTTCTTC.

V and J are TRBV30 and TRBJ2-7; no firm D call. The CDR3 sequence is 13 residues long. The V gene lost 2 bases and the J gene lost 4 bases, with 12 bases spanning the gap. Germline assignment: CDR1 GTSNPN and CDR2 SVGIG (reference sequence). CDR3 residues: CAWSIGSNYEQYF. The CDR3 DNA follows: TGTGCCTGGAGTATAGGGTCCAATTACGAGCAGTACTTC.

The chain combines TRBV7-9 with TRBJ2-1, with 9 bases lining up with TRBD2. Germline CDR1 and CDR2: SEHNR and FQNEAQ (reference sequence). There are 17 residues in the CDR3. Trimming removed 5 bases from V and 4 bases from J; junction bases left unmatched: 12. The CDR3 is CASSPARLADIYNEQFF. As DNA, the CDR3 is TGTGCCAGCAGCCCGGCCCGACTAGCGGATATATACAATGAGCAGTTCTTC.

In regard to this clone: Germline is not matched at one junction end, which may reflect a read error. This CDR3 reads CASSLVLGNSGELFF. The CDR3 coding sequence is TGTGCCAGCAGCTTAGTGCTGGGGAACAGCGGGGAGCTGTTTTTT. This chain links TRBV7-9 with TRBJ2-2; no firm D call. The CDR3 spans 15 residues. Germline V gene lookup returns CDR1 SEHNR and CDR2 FQNEAQ (reference sequence).

The CDR3 DNA reads TGTGCCAGCAGCTTAGTACGCGGGGGCCGCGGGAGTAGCACAGATACGCAGTATTTT. Translating gives CASSLVRGGRGSSTDTQYF. J is TRBJ2-3 and V is TRBV7-9; D is possibly TRBD2 (7 bases). Trimming cost V 1 base and J 0 bases, with 20 bases left between them. CDR1 is SEHNR, CDR2 FQNEAQ, per germline (reference sequence). The CDR3 is made up of 19 amino acids.

The V call is TRBV28, the J call TRBJ2-5; 8 bases match TRBD1. The germline V gene encodes CDR1 MDHEN and CDR2 SYDVKM. The CDR3 totals 15 residues. V lost 6 bases to trimming and J lost 3 bases; unmatched junction nucleotides: 9. CDR3 nucleotides: TGTGCCAGCAGCCGTGTGGACAGGGTGAAAGAGACCCAGTACTTC. Its translation is CASSRVDRVKETQYF.

CDR3 sequence reads: CAISEGQGTDTQYF. The CDR3 coding sequence is TGTGCCATCAGCGAGGGACAGGGGACAGATACGCAGTATTTT. The V gene is TRBV10-3, the J gene TRBJ2-3; the match to TRBD1 covers 10 bases. Trimming took 6 bases from V and 3 from J; bases not matched to a gene: 3. The CDR3 sequence is 14 residues long. The V gene's germline CDR1 is ENHRY and CDR2 SYGVKD.

The J gene is TRBJ2-1, the V gene TRBV10-2; D perhaps matches TRBD2 (5 bases). This CDR3 spans 14 amino acids. Germline V gene lookup returns CDR1 WSHSY and CDR2 SAAADI. The V gene lost 4 bases and the J gene lost 4 bases, with 11 bases spanning the gap. CDR3 region: CASSGASRYNEQFF. The CDR3 nucleotides read TGCGCCAGCAGTGGCGCTAGCAGGTACAATGAGCAGTTCTTC.

The gene calls are TRBV19 and TRBJ2-2; 7 positions match TRBD1. The J segment lost 3 bases and the V segment lost 5 bases, leaving 12 bases of the junction unmatched. CDR3 length: 17 amino acids. Germline lookup yields CDR1 LNHDA and CDR2 SQIVND (reference sequence). For the CDR3, the DNA is TGTGCCAGTAGTCTCCCCCGCGCCCAGGGGGACACCGGGGAGCTGTTTTTT. This codes for CASSLPRAQGDTGELFF.

The rearrangement joins TRBV2 to TRBJ2-5; 10 nucleotides align to TRBD2. The CDR3 is made up of 14 amino acids. Germline trimming cut 5 bases from V and 5 bases from J; bases unmatched to any gene: 5. Germline V gene data show CDR1 as SNHLY and CDR2 as FYNNEI. CDR3 nucleotides: TGTGCCAGCAGTCGCTCTAGCGGGGGTGAGACCCAGTACTTC. Translating gives CASSRSSGGETQYF.